One and the same sample provided the 17 T cell receptor beta chains below, sequenced in a study of blood T cell repertoires in COVID-19. Sequencing used immunoSEQ multiplex PCR; TCRdb keeps in-frame clones, though not all of them. The profile covers more than 75,000 clones, with 82% appearing a single time and 8.5% to 12% taken by the ten largest. Sequencing used peripheral blood. These receptors originate from a man aged 55 to 70 with acute or convalescent COVID-19.

The V call is TRBV18, the J call TRBJ2-7, with D perhaps TRBD2 (5 bases). Trimming took 8 bases from V and 3 from J, leaving 11 bases between them. CDR1 is KGHSH, CDR2 LQKENI, per germline. The CDR3 loop spans 12 amino acids. In DNA form, the CDR3 reads TGTGCCAGCCGAGAGGGAAGCTACGAGCAGTACTTC. Translation gives CASREGSYEQYF.

The gene calls are TRBV5-5 and TRBJ1-5; D unclear. Germline CDR1 SGHKS, CDR2 YYEKEE (reference sequence). The length of the CDR3 is 16 residues. With 4 bases removed from V and 0 bases from J, the gap between germline ends came to 14 bases. CDR3: CASSLSTSYSNQPQHF. In DNA, the CDR3 is TGTGCCAGCAGCCTCTCGACATCCTATAGCAATCAGCCCCAGCATTTT.

The V gene is TRBV9, the J gene TRBJ1-3; TRBD1 aligns across 9 bases. This CDR3 comprises 16 residues. V shed 0 bases, J shed 3 bases, and the junction held 4 bases outside the gene matches. Per germline, CDR1 SGDLS and CDR2 YYNGEE. The CDR3 region is CASSVVDRGYGNTIYF. The CDR3 coding sequence is TGTGCCAGCAGCGTAGTCGACAGGGGGTATGGAAACACCATATATTTT.

The V gene is TRBV7-9, the J gene TRBJ1-6; 8 nucleotides line up with TRBD1. With 2 bases clipped from V and 6 bases from J, the junction kept 12 bases outside the gene matches. The CDR3 runs to 18 residues. CDR1 is SEHNR, CDR2 FQNEAQ, per germline (reference sequence). CDR3 nucleotide sequence: TGTGCCAGCAGCTTACTAGGTCGACAGGGGATTATTAATTCACCCCTCCACTTT. Amino acid sequence: CASSLLGRQGIINSPLHF. The full variable domain, its missing parts supplied by reference TRBV7-9 and TRBJ1-6, is DTGVSQNPRHKITKRGQNVTFRCDPISEHNRLYWYRQTLGQGPEFLTYFQNEAQLEKSRLLSDRFSAERPKGSFSTLEIQRTEQGDSAMYLCASSLLGRQGIINSPLHFGNGTRLTVT.

V and J are TRBV7-2 and TRBJ2-1, with a weak D call TRBD2 (5 bases). Trimming took off 0 bases at V and 4 bases at J, with 10 bases between the two ends. This CDR3 is built from 15 residues. The germline V gene encodes CDR1 SGHTA and CDR2 FQGNSA. In nucleotides, the CDR3 is TGTGCCAGCAGCTTAGCTTCCGGACTGTACAATGAGCAGTTCTTC. Translating it yields CASSLASGLYNEQFF.

The J gene is TRBJ1-4, the V gene TRBV5-1, with D unclear. The germline CDR1 and CDR2 sequences are SGHRS and YFSETQ. This CDR3 is 11 amino acids long. The V gene lost 5 bases and the J gene lost 8 bases, with 7 bases spanning the gap. The CDR3 sequence: CASRSEEKLFF. The CDR3 coding sequence is TGCGCCAGCAGATCGGAGGAAAAACTGTTTTTT.

V usage is TRBV24-1 and J usage is TRBJ2-5; D gene uncertain. V lost 3 bases and J lost 1, with 5 bases in between. CDR1 KGHDR and CDR2 SFDVKD come from the germline V gene. The CDR3 spans 13 residues. The CDR3 reads CATSDTPQETQYF. CDR3 bases: TGTGCCACCAGTGATACACCCCAAGAGACCCAGTACTTC.

This clone was found a few times. The V call is TRBV28, the J call TRBJ1-5; 10 nucleotides agree with TRBD1. Looked up from germline, CDR1 is MDHEN and CDR2 is SYDVKM. The ends lost 3 bases at V and 6 bases at J; junction bases unmatched: 11. This CDR3 has 17 residues. Here the CDR3 reads CASSFPRDRGFIQPQHF. The CDR3 bases are TGTGCCAGCAGTTTCCCCCGGGACAGGGGATTTATTCAGCCCCAGCATTTT.

The V gene is TRBV4-2, the J gene TRBJ1-2; 12 bases are shared with TRBD1. The CDR3 runs to 17 residues. V trimming: 3 bases; J trimming: 0 bases; junction bases outside the gene matches: 5. Germline CDR1 reads LGHNA; CDR2 reads YNFKEQ. The CDR3 nucleotides read TGTGCCAGCAGCCATTGGGACAGGGGGCCGTCTAACTATGGCTACACCTTC. Translated, it gives CASSHWDRGPSNYGYTF.

The chain recombines TRBV7-2 with TRBJ2-3, with no clear D. The CDR3 loop spans 13 amino acids. Germline values: CDR1 SGHTA, CDR2 FQGNSA. Trimming shortened V by 2 bases and J by 3 bases, and 6 bases separated the two germline ends. CDR3 loop: CASSLSSTDTQYF. The CDR3 DNA is TGTGCCAGCAGCTTATCCTCGACAGATACGCAGTATTTT.

This clone was counted between two and nine times. The chain employs TRBV7-2 and TRBJ2-1; 15 bases map to TRBD2. CDR1 SGHTA and CDR2 FQGNSA come from the germline V gene. Losses at the gene ends were 9 bases for V and 2 bases for J; bases not matched to a gene: 5. The CDR3 runs 16 residues. CDR3 sequence: CASRTSGGATYNEQFF. As DNA, the CDR3 is TGTGCCAGTCGGACTAGCGGGGGGGCTACCTACAATGAGCAGTTCTTC.

This chain connects TRBV5-1 to TRBJ1-1; 7 bases line up with TRBD1. The CDR3 sequence is 17 residues long. Germline lookup yields CDR1 SGHRS and CDR2 YFSETQ. The junction had 11 bases not matched to a gene; V was cut back by 3 bases and J by 0 bases. The CDR3 nucleotides read TGCGCCAGCAGCTCGACCGGGACAGCCTCCATGAACACTGAAGCTTTCTTT. Its translation: CASSSTGTASMNTEAFF.

The DNA of the CDR3 is TGTGCCTCGCAGGGGAATGAAAAACTGTTTTTT. Translation: CASQGNEKLFF. The V gene is TRBV30, the J gene TRBJ1-4, with a tentative D call TRBD1 (6 bases). This CDR3 contains 11 residues. Trimming stripped 7 bases from V and 5 bases from J, with 8 bases between. CDR1 and CDR2 (germline): GTSNPN, SVGIG (reference sequence).

This chain links TRBV5-1 with TRBJ1-5; D possibly corresponds to TRBD1 (5 bases). The CDR3 is made up of 15 amino acids. Germline assignment: CDR1 SGHRS and CDR2 YFSETQ. Between the trimmed V and J ends, which lost 2 bases and 0 bases, there was a span of 9 bases. In DNA, the CDR3 is TGCGCCAGCAGCTTAACAGGTAATAGCAATCAGCCCCAGCATTTT. It translates to CASSLTGNSNQPQHF.

The V gene is TRBV6-6, the J gene TRBJ1-2, with 8 bases matching TRBD1. The CDR3 consists of 13 residues. Germline CDR1 is MNHNY and CDR2 is SVGAGI (reference sequence). J lost 7 bases, V lost 5 bases, and 6 bases had no gene match. CDR3 region: CASSTTGASGYTF. As DNA, the CDR3 is TGTGCCAGCAGTACGACAGGGGCAAGTGGCTACACCTTC.

The chain couples TRBV4-3 to TRBJ1-3, with TRBD1 as a possible D gene (5 bases). The germline gives CDR1 LGHNA, CDR2 YSLEER. The CDR3 is made up of 18 amino acids. Trimming cost V 0 bases and J 4 bases, with 19 bases left between them. DNA of the CDR3: TGCGCCAGCAGCCAAGATCTTCGGGGGTCGGGGTCCGGAAACACCATATATTTT. Protein product: CASSQDLRGSGSGNTIYF.

This clone was found once. V gene TRBV27 combines with J gene TRBJ2-7; D may be TRBD1 (5 bases). This CDR3 region has 14 residues. Trimming pared 3 bases from V and 4 bases from J, leaving 13 bases between. Germline V gives CDR1 MNHEY, CDR2 SMNVEV (reference sequence). This CDR3 is CASSFWQGAYEQYF. The CDR3 DNA reads as TGTGCCAGCAGTTTTTGGCAGGGTGCGTACGAGCAGTACTTC.